This T cell receptor (beta chain) was identified during a study of T-cell reconstitution after alpha-beta-depleted transplantation in children listed by TCRdb under 2016. Looking at the study overall: Using TCR repertoire profiling, the study quantitatively followed how T-cell immune reconstitution unfolded in children after TCRalphabeta/CD19-depleted allogeneic hematopoietic cell transplantation.

V sheds 7 bases and J sheds 0 bases, leaving 11 bases between their ends. The CDR3 measures 15 amino acids from cysteine to phenylalanine. The kept DNA is CDR3 alone, 45 bases in frame from the first base. The germline V gene gives CDR1 as SGHDT and CDR2 as YYEEEE. Libraries were prepared through PCR. TCRdb records Illumina HiSeq 2500 as the sequencer. TCR libraries were prepared with molecular barcoding, using unique molecular identifiers to normalize TCRbeta repertoire quantification. TCRdb cleaned the public reads at Q25 with fastp, built clones with MiXCR and kept in-frame beta chains. CDR3 protein sequences are deduplicated, and each keeps its most common genes and DNA. This sample has 60,000 to 70,000 distinct CDR3 sequences in its table, and over 4.5% of those were observed once. 18% of the sample goes to the ten largest clones. This clonotype was seen many times. No antigen is known for it. No base-level quality is on record; no much larger clone is a single base apart.

The investigation overall reported the following: The apparently early alphabetaT-cell count recovery about two months after transplant was reportedly dependent on only several hundred rapidly expanded clones derived from non-depleted graft cells. Over subsequent months, a decline in hyperexpanded clone frequencies was noted, and after one year, T-cell counts and TCRbeta diversity were mostly ascribed to newly produced T cells. In some patients, the high TCRbeta diversity seen at day 60 was put down to recipient T cells and intrathymic progenitors that had survived conditioning.

The intended sense of this specimen's treatment or condition label: allogeneic hematopoietic cell transplantation with graft depleted of TCRalphabeta T cells and CD19 B cells. Transplant recipients were children who received TCRalphabeta/CD19-depleted allogeneic hematopoietic cell grafts. The specimen was PBMCs, mostly from graft donor cells, collected 180 days after TCRalphabeta/CD19-depleted stem cell transplant. Recombination joined TRBV5-6 with TRBJ2-6; the D element could tentatively be TRBD1 or TRBD2, as 5 bases agree for each. The clonotype was recovered from a boy under two years old who had a stem cell transplant for acute myeloid leukemia, so the T cells may come from the graft donor. The CDR3 reads as follows: CASGTQSSGANVLTF. DNA sequence: TGTGCCAGCGGGACGCAAAGCTCTGGGGCCAACGTCCTGACTTTC.